This is a list of T cell receptor beta chains from one sample in a study of cytomegalovirus exposure and HLA in healthy donors. Clones were read by immunoSEQ multiplex PCR, and TCRdb kept only the in-frame ones, dropping some. The table shows 120,000 or so clones, with roughly 89% occurring only once. The sample taken for sequencing was PBMCs. Every receptor here comes from a woman between 18 and 29 years old in good health and CMV-seronegative. CDR3s include the opening cysteine and the closing phenylalanine or tryptophan. D genes are given only for firm matches. Some rows have no size entry. The others give once, few or many, or a class for an expanded clone.

. TRBJ2-1 14 TRBV18 TRBD2 TGTGCCAGCTCACGGACTAGCGACTACAATGAGCAGTTCTTC CASSRTSDYNEQFF
once TRBJ1-2 15 TRBV28 . TGTGCCAGCAGTTTAGGAATAGCCATTGGCTATGGCTACACCTTC CASSLGIAIGYGYTF
. TRBJ1-6 17 TRBV6-1 . TGTGCCAGCAGTGAACAATTGGGGGGCTCCTATAATTCACCCCTCCACTTT CASSEQLGGSYNSPLHF
. TRBJ1-6 15 TRBV19 TRBD1 TGTGCCAGTAGTGAAAACCGGGACAGAAATTCACCCCTCCACTTT CASSENRDRNSPLHF
. TRBJ2-7 14 TRBV4-1 . TGCGCCAGCAGCATTAGGCAGGGTTCCTACGAGCAGTACTTC CASSIRQGSYEQYF
. TRBJ1-1 12 TRBV30 . TGTGCCGGAAGTAGAAGGGGCACTGAAGCTTTCTTT CAGSRRGTEAFF
. TRBJ1-1 13 TRBV11-3 . TGTGCCAGCAGCTTCCAGGATGTCACTGAAGCTTTCTTT CASSFQDVTEAFF
. TRBJ2-2 16 TRBV10-3 . TGTGCCATCAAAGGGGTAGTGGGCGGTAACACCGGGGAGCTGTTTTTT CAIKGVVGGNTGELFF
. TRBJ2-3 15 TRBV18 TRBD2 TGTGCCAGCTCACAGGGGACTAGCGGCACAGATACGCAGTATTTT CASSQGTSGTDTQYF
. TRBJ1-1 17 TRBV19 TRBD1 TGTGCCAGTAGTAGGACCGGGACAGGGGGTAAGAACACTGAAGCTTTCTTT CASSRTGTGGKNTEAFF
few TRBJ2-7 12 TRBV28 . TGTGCCAGCAGTTTGGACTCCGATTGGCAGTACTTC CASSLDSDWQYF
. TRBJ1-1 15 TRBV28 . TGTGCCAGCAGTTCGAGAGTCCACCGGAACACTGAAGCTTTCTTT CASSSRVHRNTEAFF
. TRBJ2-7 14 TRBV30 TRBD1 TGTGCCTGGGCAGGGGGCGCCTTGACTGGGGAGCAGTACTTC CAWAGGALTGEQYF
. TRBJ2-5 15 TRBV29-1 . TGCAGCGCAACCCCCCGGGGGTCACGACAAGAGACCCAGTACTTC CSATPRGSRQETQYF
. TRBJ1-6 14 TRBV15 . TGTGCCACCAGCAGTGGGACACCAAATTCACCCCTCCACTTT CATSSGTPNSPLHF
. TRBJ1-6 17 TRBV27 TRBD1 TGTGCCAGCAGTCTAGCAAACAGGGGGATAAGTAATTCACCCCTCCACTTT CASSLANRGISNSPLHF
. TRBJ2-7 10 TRBV5-1 . TGCGCCAACTTGACCTACGAGCAGTACTTC CANLTYEQYF
once TRBJ2-3 19 TRBV27 TRBD1 TGTGCCAGCAGTCTCACCGGGACAGGGAGATTTGCGAGCACAGATACGCAGTATTTT CASSLTGTGRFASTDTQYF
. TRBJ2-3 13 TRBV6-1 . TGTGCCGGCGGATATAGCGGCACAGATACGCAGTATTTT CAGGYSGTDTQYF
once TRBJ2-3 14 TRBV7-2 TRBD1 TGTGCCAGCAGCTTAGGGGACAGGGCCGATACGCAGTATTTT CASSLGDRADTQYF
. TRBJ2-7 15 TRBV28 TRBD2 TGTGCCACCGAAAGTGGCGGGAGGACCTTCTACGAGCAGTACTTC CATESGGRTFYEQYF
. TRBJ2-5 13 TRBV29-1 TRBD1 TGCAGCGTTGGGTCGACAGGGGCGGAGACCCAGTACTTC CSVGSTGAETQYF
. TRBJ1-6 16 TRBV19 . TGTGCCAGTAGTATTAGACCCCACACGTCGGGTGGACCCCTCCACTTT CASSIRPHTSGGPLHF